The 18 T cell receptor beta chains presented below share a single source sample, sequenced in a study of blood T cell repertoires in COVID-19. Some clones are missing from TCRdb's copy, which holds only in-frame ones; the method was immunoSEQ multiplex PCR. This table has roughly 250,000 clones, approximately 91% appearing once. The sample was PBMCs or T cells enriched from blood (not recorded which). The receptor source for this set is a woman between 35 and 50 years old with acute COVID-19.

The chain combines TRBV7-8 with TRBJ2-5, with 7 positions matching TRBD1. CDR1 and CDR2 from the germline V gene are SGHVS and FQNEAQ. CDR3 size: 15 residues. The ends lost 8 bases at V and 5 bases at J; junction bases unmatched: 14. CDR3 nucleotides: TGTGCCAGCGGTCAGGGGGATGAGTTGCTCGAGACCCAGTACTTC. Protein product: CASGQGDELLETQYF.

Here the CDR3 reads CATTPGGPYGYTF. CDR3 nucleotides: TGTGCCACCACACCCGGGGGTCCCTATGGCTACACCTTC. V usage is TRBV6-5 and J usage is TRBJ1-2; D may be TRBD1 (5 bases). V dropped 10 bases and J dropped 4 bases, with 16 bases sitting between them. From germline, CDR1 is MNHEY and CDR2 SVGAGI. The CDR3 is 13 amino acids.

This CDR3 is CASSSTRTGNYGYTF. The CDR3 nucleotides read TGTGCCAGTAGTAGTACCAGGACGGGAAACTATGGCTACACCTTC. This chain connects TRBV19 to TRBJ1-2; no reliable D call. V was trimmed by 4 bases and J by 2 bases, leaving 14 bases between them. Germline CDR1 and CDR2: LNHDA and SQIVND (reference sequence). The CDR3 is 15 amino acids.

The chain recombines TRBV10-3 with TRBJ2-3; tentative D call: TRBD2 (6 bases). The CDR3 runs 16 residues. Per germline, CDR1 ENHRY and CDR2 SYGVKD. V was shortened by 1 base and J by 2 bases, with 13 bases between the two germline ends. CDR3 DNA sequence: TGTGCCATCAGTGAGTGGGACTTTGCGACCACAGATACGCAGTATTTT. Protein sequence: CAISEWDFATTDTQYF.

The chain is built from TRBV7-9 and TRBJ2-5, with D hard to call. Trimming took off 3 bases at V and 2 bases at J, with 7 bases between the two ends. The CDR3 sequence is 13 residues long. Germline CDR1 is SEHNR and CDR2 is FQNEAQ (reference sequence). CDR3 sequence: CASSFTGQETQYF. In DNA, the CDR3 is TGTGCCAGCAGCTTTACCGGGCAAGAGACCCAGTACTTC.

The CDR3 here is CASSLTGTGVTEAFF. DNA of the CDR3: TGTGCCAGCAGCTTAACGGGGACAGGGGTTACTGAAGCTTTCTTT. The V and J genes are TRBV7-8 and TRBJ1-1; TRBD1 agrees at 10 bases. The CDR3 runs 15 residues. V shed 2 bases, J shed 5 bases, and the junction held 5 bases outside the gene matches. Germline assignment: CDR1 SGHVS and CDR2 FQNEAQ.

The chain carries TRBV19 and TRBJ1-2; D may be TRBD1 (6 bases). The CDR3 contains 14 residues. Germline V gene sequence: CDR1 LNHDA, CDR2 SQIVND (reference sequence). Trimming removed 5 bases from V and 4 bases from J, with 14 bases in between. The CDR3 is CASSPPQGSYGYTF. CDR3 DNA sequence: TGTGCCAGTAGTCCCCCCCAGGGGTCCTATGGCTACACCTTC.

The CDR3 region is CASRAGGNTIYF. CDR3 nucleotides: TGTGCCAGTAGGGCAGGAGGAAACACCATATATTTT. This chain uses TRBV19 with TRBJ1-3; D is unresolved. CDR1 is LNHDA, CDR2 SQIVND, per germline (reference sequence). The CDR3 is 12 residues long. V was clipped by 6 bases and J by 4 bases, with 7 bases between them.

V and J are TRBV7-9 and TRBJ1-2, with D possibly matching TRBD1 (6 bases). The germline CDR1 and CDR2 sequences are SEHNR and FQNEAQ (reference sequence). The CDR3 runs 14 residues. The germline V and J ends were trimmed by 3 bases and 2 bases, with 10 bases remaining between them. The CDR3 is CASSFAGVNYGYTF. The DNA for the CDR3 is TGTGCCAGCAGCTTCGCAGGGGTGAACTATGGCTACACCTTC.

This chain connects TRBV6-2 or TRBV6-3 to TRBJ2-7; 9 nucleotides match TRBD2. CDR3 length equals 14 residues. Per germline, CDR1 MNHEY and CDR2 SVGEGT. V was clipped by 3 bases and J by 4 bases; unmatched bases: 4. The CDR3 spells CASSYSGRGYEQYF. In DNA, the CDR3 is TGTGCCAGCAGTTATAGCGGGAGAGGATACGAGCAGTACTTC.

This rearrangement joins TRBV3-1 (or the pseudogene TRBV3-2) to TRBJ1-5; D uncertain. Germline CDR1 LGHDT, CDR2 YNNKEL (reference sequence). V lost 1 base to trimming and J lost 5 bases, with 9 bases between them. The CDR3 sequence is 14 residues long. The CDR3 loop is CASSQGSGYQPQHF. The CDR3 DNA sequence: TGTGCCAGCAGCCAAGGCTCGGGATATCAGCCCCAGCATTTT.

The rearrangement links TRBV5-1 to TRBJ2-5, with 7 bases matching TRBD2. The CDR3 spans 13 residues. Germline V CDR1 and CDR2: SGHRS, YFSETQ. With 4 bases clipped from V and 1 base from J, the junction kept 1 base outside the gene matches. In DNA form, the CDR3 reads TGCGCCAGCAGCCGCGGGGGCCAAGAGACCCAGTACTTC. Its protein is CASSRGGQETQYF. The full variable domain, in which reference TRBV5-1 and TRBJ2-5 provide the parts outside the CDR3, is KAGVTQTPRYLIKTRGQQVTLSCSPISGHRSVSWYQQTPGQGLQFLFEYFSETQRNKGNFPGRFSGRQFSNSRSEMNVSTLELGDSALYLCASSRGGQETQYFGPGTRLLVL.

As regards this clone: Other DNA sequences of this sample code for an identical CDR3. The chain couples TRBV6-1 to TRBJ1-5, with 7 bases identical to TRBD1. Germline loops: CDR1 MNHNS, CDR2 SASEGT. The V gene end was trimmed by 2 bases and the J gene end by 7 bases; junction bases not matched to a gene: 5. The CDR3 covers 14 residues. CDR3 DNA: TGTGCCAGCAGTGAAAGAGGGGGCGGGCAGCCCCAGCATTTT. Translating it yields CASSERGGGQPQHF.

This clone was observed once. Here the CDR3 reads CASSTRPDYGYTF. CDR3 in DNA: TGTGCCAGCAGTACCAGGCCTGATTATGGCTACACCTTC. The V and J genes are TRBV2 and TRBJ1-2; the D is unclear. This CDR3 spans 13 amino acids. V lost 5 bases and J 5 bases, leaving 12 bases between the germline ends. CDR1 is SNHLY and CDR2 is FYNNEI in the germline V gene.

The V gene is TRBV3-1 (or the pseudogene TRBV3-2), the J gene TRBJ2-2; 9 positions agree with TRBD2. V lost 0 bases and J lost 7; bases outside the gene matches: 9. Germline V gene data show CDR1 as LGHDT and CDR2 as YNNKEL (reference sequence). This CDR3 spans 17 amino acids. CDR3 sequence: CASSQDAGGITYGELFF. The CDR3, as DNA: TGTGCCAGCAGCCAAGATGCGGGGGGGATAACCTACGGGGAGCTGTTTTTT.

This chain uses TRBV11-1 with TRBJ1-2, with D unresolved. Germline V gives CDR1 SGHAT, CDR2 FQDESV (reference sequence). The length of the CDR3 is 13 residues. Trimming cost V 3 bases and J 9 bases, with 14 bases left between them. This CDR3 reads CASSFEEGWSYTF. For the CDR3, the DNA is TGTGCCAGCAGCTTCGAAGAGGGCTGGAGCTACACCTTC.

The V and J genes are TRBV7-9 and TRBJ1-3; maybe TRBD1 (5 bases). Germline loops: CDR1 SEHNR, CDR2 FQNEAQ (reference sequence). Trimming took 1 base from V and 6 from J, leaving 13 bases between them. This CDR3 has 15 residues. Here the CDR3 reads CASSLGQGKENTIYF. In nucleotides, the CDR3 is TGTGCCAGCAGCTTAGGGCAGGGCAAGGAAAACACCATATATTTT.

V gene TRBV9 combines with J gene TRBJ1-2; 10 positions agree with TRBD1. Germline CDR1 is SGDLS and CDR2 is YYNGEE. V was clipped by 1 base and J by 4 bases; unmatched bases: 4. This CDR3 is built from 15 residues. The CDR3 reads CASSVRDRGVYGYTF. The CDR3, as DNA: TGTGCCAGCAGCGTAAGGGACAGGGGTGTCTATGGCTACACCTTC.